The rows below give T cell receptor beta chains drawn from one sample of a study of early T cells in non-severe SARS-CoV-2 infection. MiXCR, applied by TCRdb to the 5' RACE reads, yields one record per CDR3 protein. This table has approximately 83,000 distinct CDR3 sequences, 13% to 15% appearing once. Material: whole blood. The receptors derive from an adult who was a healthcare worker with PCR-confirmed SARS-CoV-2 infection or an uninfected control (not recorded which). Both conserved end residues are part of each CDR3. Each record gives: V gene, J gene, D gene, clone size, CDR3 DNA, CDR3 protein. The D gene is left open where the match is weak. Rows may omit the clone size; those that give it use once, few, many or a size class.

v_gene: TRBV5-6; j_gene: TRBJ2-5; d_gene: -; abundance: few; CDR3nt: TGTGCCAGCAGCGCAGGTGTAGAGACCCAGTACTTC; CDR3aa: CASSAGVETQYF
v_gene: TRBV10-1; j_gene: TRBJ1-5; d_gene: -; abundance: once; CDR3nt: TGCGCCTCAGGGGATAGCAATCAGCCCCAGCATTTT; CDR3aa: CASGDSNQPQHF
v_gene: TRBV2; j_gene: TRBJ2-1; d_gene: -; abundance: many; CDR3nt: TGTGCCAGCAGTGCAAGGGGCGAGGGGTCTTGGCAGTTCTTC; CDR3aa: CASSARGEGSWQFF
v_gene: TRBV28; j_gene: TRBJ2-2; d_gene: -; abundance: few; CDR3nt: TGTGCCAGCAGTTTCCCGGCGGATACCGGGGAGCTGTTTTTT; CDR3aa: CASSFPADTGELFF
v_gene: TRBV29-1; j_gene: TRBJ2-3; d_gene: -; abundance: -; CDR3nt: TGCAGCGTTGAAGAAGGACAGAAGGGGCCAGATACGCAGTATTTT; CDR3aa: CSVEEGQKGPDTQYF
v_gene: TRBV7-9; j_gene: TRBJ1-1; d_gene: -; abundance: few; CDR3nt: TGTGCCAGCACGAGGGGTTTGAACACTGAAGCTTTCTTT; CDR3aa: CASTRGLNTEAFF
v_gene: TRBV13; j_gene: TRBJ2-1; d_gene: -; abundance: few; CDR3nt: TGTGCCAGCAGCTTAGGACAGGGATGGGGCAATGAGCAGTTCTTC; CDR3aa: CASSLGQGWGNEQFF
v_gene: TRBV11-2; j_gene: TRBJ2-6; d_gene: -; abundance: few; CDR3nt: TGTGCCAGCAACCCCCCGGGCGGTGGGGCCAACGTCCTGACTTTC; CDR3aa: CASNPPGGGANVLTF
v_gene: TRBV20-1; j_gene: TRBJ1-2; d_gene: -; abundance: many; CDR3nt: TGCAGTGCTTCCCCACTACCGGGACGGCGACCTAACTATGGCTACACCTTC; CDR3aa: CSASPLPGRRPNYGYTF
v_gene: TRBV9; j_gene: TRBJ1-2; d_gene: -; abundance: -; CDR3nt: TGTGCCAGCAGCGTAGCCGGGGAGAGCTATGGCTACACCTTC; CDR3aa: CASSVAGESYGYTF
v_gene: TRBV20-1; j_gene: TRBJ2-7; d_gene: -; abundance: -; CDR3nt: TGCAGTGCTAGAGACCAGGGAAGCTCCTACGAGCAGTACTTC; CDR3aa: CSARDQGSSYEQYF
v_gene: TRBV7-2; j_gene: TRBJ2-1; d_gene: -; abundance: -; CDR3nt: TGTGCCAGCAGCCCCAGCTCCTACAATGAGCAGTTCTTC; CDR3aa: CASSPSSYNEQFF
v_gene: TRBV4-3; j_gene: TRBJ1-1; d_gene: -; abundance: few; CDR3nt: TGCGCCAGCAGCCTTGCCTATTTGAACACTGAAGCTTTCTTT; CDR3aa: CASSLAYLNTEAFF
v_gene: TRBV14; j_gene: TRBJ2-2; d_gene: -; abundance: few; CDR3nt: TGTGCCAGCAGCCAACTGGACACCACCGGGGAGCTGTTTTTT; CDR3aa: CASSQLDTTGELFF
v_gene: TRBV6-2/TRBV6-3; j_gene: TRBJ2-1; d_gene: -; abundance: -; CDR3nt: TGTGCCAGCAGTTACGTCTTTTTGGTTGAGCAGTTCTTC; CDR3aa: CASSYVFLVEQFF
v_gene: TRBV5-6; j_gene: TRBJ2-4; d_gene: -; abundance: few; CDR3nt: TGTGCCAGCAGCTTGAATCACGGGCCCAAAAACATTCAGTACTTC; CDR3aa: CASSLNHGPKNIQYF
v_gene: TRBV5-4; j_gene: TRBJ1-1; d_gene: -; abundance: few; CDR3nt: TGTGCCAGCAGCTCTTCCTTCTCGACGGTGAACACTGAAGCTTTCTTT; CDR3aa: CASSSSFSTVNTEAFF